Listed below are T cell receptor beta chains from one sample, sequenced in a study of blood T cell repertoires in COVID-19. Clones were read by immunoSEQ multiplex PCR, and TCRdb kept only the in-frame ones, dropping some. Here the sample spans 150,000 to 200,000 clones, 90% being singletons. The sample consisted of peripheral blood. The source of these receptors is a man aged 60 to 69 with active or convalescent COVID-19. Each CDR3 is given with its conserved first and last residue. Each record gives: D gene, clone size, V gene, CDR3 length, J gene, CDR3 protein, CDR3 DNA. D genes are given only for firm matches. Size is omitted from some rows. Given values are once, few, many or a class for expanded clones.

>TRBD1|.|TRBV2|15|TRBJ1-6
CASSERTGGNSPLHF
TGTGCCAGCAGTGAAAGGACAGGGGGGAATTCACCCCTCCACTTT
>.|.|TRBV12-3/TRBV12-4|13|TRBJ2-1
CASSSGVYNEQFF
TGTGCCAGCAGTTCGGGGGTATACAATGAGCAGTTCTTC
>TRBD1|.|TRBV15|16|TRBJ1-5
CATSRLIGTGNQPQHF
TGTGCCACCAGCAGATTGATCGGGACAGGGAATCAGCCCCAGCATTTT
>.|.|TRBV5-1|16|TRBJ2-1
CASSLGQGPRYNEQFF
TGCGCCAGCAGCTTGGGGCAGGGGCCGCGGTACAATGAGCAGTTCTTC
>.|.|TRBV11-2|15|TRBJ2-2
CASSLVPSGTGELFF
TGTGCCAGCAGCTTAGTCCCTTCAGGGACCGGGGAGCTGTTTTTT
>.|.|TRBV29-1|12|TRBJ2-3
CSVNRATDTQYF
TGCAGCGTCAACAGGGCCACAGATACGCAGTATTTT
>TRBD1|.|TRBV29-1|13|TRBJ2-1
CSVDLTGGDEQFF
TGCAGCGTTGATCTAACAGGGGGCGATGAGCAGTTCTTC
>TRBD1|.|TRBV14|12|TRBJ1-6
CASSRQGGPLHF
TGTGCCAGCAGCCGACAGGGGGGGCCCCTCCACTTT
>TRBD2|.|TRBV6-7|19|TRBJ2-7
CASSYSMASGRRVDYEQYF
TGTGCCAGCAGTTACTCGATGGCTAGCGGGAGAAGAGTGGACTACGAGCAGTACTTC
>TRBD1|many|TRBV29-1|15|TRBJ2-7
CSVEFRGDSTYEQYF
TGCAGCGTTGAATTTCGAGGGGACAGCACCTACGAGCAGTACTTC